Listed below are T cell receptor beta chains from one sample, sequenced in a study of blood T cell repertoires in COVID-19. Profiled with immunoSEQ multiplex PCR; TCRdb holds only in-frame clones, not every one. The sample consists of fewer than 250,000 clones, 82% of them appearing once. The specimen was peripheral blood. These receptors were collected from a woman in her 70s with acute or convalescent COVID-19. Each CDR3 is given with its conserved first and last residue. A D gene is named only where the DNA matches it firmly. A row's size may be missing; if present it is once, few, many or a size class.

>TRBJ1-2|TRBV5-1|TRBD1|once|12
CASSEGQGAHTF
TGCGCCAGCAGCGAAGGACAGGGGGCACATACCTTC
>TRBJ2-2|TRBV6-4|.|many|14
CASSDKGGTGELFF
TGTGCCAGCAGTGACAAAGGGGGCACCGGGGAGCTGTTTTTT
>TRBJ1-1|TRBV5-5|TRBD1|few|15
CASSPLSDRDTEAFF
TGTGCCAGCAGCCCACTCTCGGACAGGGACACTGAAGCTTTCTTT
>TRBJ1-6|TRBV30|.|.|12
CAWSAGDSPLHF
TGTGCCTGGAGTGCTGGAGATTCACCCCTCCACTTT
>TRBJ2-1|TRBV27|TRBD1|.|15
CASSLGQGTYNEQFF
TGTGCCAGCAGTTTAGGACAGGGGACCTACAATGAGCAGTTCTTC
>TRBJ1-1|TRBV20-1|.|.|11
CSAGQNTEAFF
TGCAGTGCTGGGCAGAACACTGAAGCTTTCTTT
>TRBJ1-2|TRBV28|TRBD1|.|14
CASRPLTGFYGYTF
TGTGCCAGCAGACCCCTGACAGGGTTCTATGGCTACACCTTC
>TRBJ2-2|TRBV7-9|TRBD1|.|15
CARGVGTVHTGELFF
TGTGCCAGAGGGGTTGGGACAGTACACACCGGGGAGCTGTTTTTT
>TRBJ2-2|TRBV7-2|TRBD2|.|18
CASSLRLAGTTNTGELFF
TGTGCCAGCAGCTTAAGGCTAGCGGGTACTACGAACACCGGGGAGCTGTTTTTT
>TRBJ1-6|TRBV19|TRBD1|.|15
CASGDRGNANSPLHF
TGTGCCAGCGGGGACAGGGGGAACGCTAATTCACCCCTCCACTTT
>TRBJ2-1|TRBV4-3|.|.|17
CASSPEKITGHHNEQFF
TGCGCCAGCAGCCCGGAAAAAATAACAGGGCATCACAATGAGCAGTTCTTC
>TRBJ2-2|TRBV18|.|.|14
CASSPGEITGELFF
TGTGCCAGCTCACCAGGAGAGATCACCGGGGAGCTGTTTTTT
>TRBJ2-2|TRBV28|.|.|16
CASIPAGSRNTGELFF
TGTGCCAGCATCCCGGCGGGGTCGCGGAACACCGGGGAGCTGTTTTTT
>TRBJ1-5|TRBV19|TRBD1|many|17
CASSIGPQGNSNQPQHF
TGTGCCAGTAGTATAGGACCACAGGGGAATAGCAATCAGCCCCAGCATTTT
>TRBJ2-7|TRBV6-2/TRBV6-3|TRBD2|.|14
CASSYSGTTYEQYF
TGTGCCAGCAGTTACTCCGGGACTACCTACGAGCAGTACTTC
>TRBJ1-5|TRBV10-1|.|.|12
CASEEGNQPQHF
TGCGCCAGCGAAGAGGGCAATCAGCCCCAGCATTTT
>TRBJ1-6|TRBV5-6|TRBD1|once|14
CASSFRGHNSPLHF
TGTGCCAGCAGCTTCAGGGGGCATAATTCACCCCTCCACTTT
>TRBJ1-5|TRBV6-5|TRBD1|.|13
CASSGTANQPQHF
TGTGCCAGCTCTGGGACAGCAAATCAGCCCCAGCATTTT
>TRBJ1-1|TRBV20-1|.|once|10
CSAFRGGAFF
TGCAGTGCTTTCAGGGGTGGGGCTTTCTTT
>TRBJ2-7|TRBV19|.|.|14
CASSRTGNNYEQYF
TGTGCCAGTAGTAGAACCGGGAACAACTACGAGCAGTACTTC
>TRBJ1-1|TRBV3-1/TRBV3-2|TRBD1|.|15
CASSQLGQGSTEAFF
TGTGCCAGCAGCCAGTTAGGACAGGGATCCACTGAAGCTTTCTTT
>TRBJ1-5|TRBV27|TRBD1|.|14
CASSRDRVNQPQHF
TGTGCCAGCAGCCGGGACAGGGTCAATCAGCCCCAGCATTTT
>TRBJ1-5|TRBV6-2/TRBV6-3|.|.|14
CASSYGNRAQPQHF
TGTGCCAGCAGTTACGGTAACAGGGCTCAGCCCCAGCATTTT
>TRBJ2-3|TRBV4-3|TRBD1|.|15
CASSPGDRSADTQYF
TGCGCCAGCAGCCCGGGGGACAGGTCCGCAGATACGCAGTATTTT
>TRBJ1-5|TRBV5-1|TRBD1|.|16
CASRAGQGTNNQPQHF
TGCGCCAGCAGAGCCGGACAGGGGACGAACAATCAGCCCCAGCATTTT
>TRBJ1-6|TRBV19|TRBD1|.|15
CASRMTGAYNSPLHF
TGTGCCAGTAGGATGACAGGGGCCTATAATTCACCCCTCCACTTT
>TRBJ1-4|TRBV27|.|.|12
CASSGGSEKLFF
TGTGCCAGCAGCGGGGGATCCGAAAAACTGTTTTTT
>TRBJ1-2|TRBV12-3/TRBV12-4|.|.|12
CASLEAGPGYTF
TGTGCCAGCCTCGAGGCGGGTCCTGGCTACACCTTC
>TRBJ1-2|TRBV5-1|.|.|12
CASRESHYGYTF
TGCGCCAGCCGCGAGAGCCACTATGGCTACACCTTC
>TRBJ2-3|TRBV4-2|TRBD2|.|16
CASSQGGGGSTDTQYF
TGTGCCAGCAGCCAGGGGGGCGGGGGGTCCACAGATACGCAGTATTTT
>TRBJ1-1|TRBV6-2/TRBV6-3|.|few|14
CASSLGGLGTEAFF
TGTGCCAGCAGTTTGGGGGGGTTGGGCACTGAAGCTTTCTTT
>TRBJ1-2|TRBV24-1|TRBD1|.|14
CATSDSQGAYGYTF
TGTGCCACCAGTGATTCGCAGGGGGCCTATGGCTACACCTTC
>TRBJ2-2|TRBV7-9|TRBD1|.|15
CASSLNRGNTGELFF
TGTGCCAGCAGTCTGAACAGGGGGAACACCGGGGAGCTGTTTTTT
>TRBJ1-2|TRBV4-1|.|.|15
CASSHQTATNYGYTF
TGCGCCAGCAGCCATCAGACAGCAACAAACTATGGCTACACCTTC
>TRBJ2-5|TRBV4-1|.|.|14
CASSQTVPPETQYF
TGCGCCAGCAGCCAAACAGTCCCTCCGGAGACCCAGTACTTC
>TRBJ1-4|TRBV25-1|.|.|15
CASSDQGATNEKLFF
TGTGCCAGCAGTGACCAGGGTGCGACTAATGAAAAACTGTTTTTT
>TRBJ1-6|TRBV30|.|.|13
CAWSPFVGGALHF
TGTGCCTGGAGTCCTTTCGTAGGCGGGGCCCTCCACTTT
>TRBJ2-1|TRBV7-2|TRBD1|few|13
CASSLGTAAGQFF
TGTGCCAGCAGCCTGGGGACAGCCGCGGGGCAGTTCTTC
>TRBJ2-1|TRBV24-1|.|.|15
CATSDPGTSYNEQFF
TGTGCCACCAGTGATCCCGGGACTTCATACAATGAGCAGTTCTTC
>TRBJ2-3|TRBV2|.|once|11
CASSEERAQYF
TGTGCCAGCAGTGAAGAGAGGGCGCAGTATTTT
>TRBJ1-1|TRBV5-1|TRBD1|many|15
CASSLKGQGASEAFF
TGCGCCAGCAGCTTAAAGGGACAGGGGGCCTCTGAAGCTTTCTTT
>TRBJ1-4|TRBV4-3|.|.|16
CASSQDSQGGIVKLFF
TGCGCCAGCAGCCAAGATAGCCAGGGCGGGATCGTAAAACTGTTTTTT
>TRBJ2-1|TRBV10-3|.|.|14
CAMGDSLSTNEQFF
TGTGCCATGGGGGACTCGCTCAGTACAAATGAGCAGTTCTTC